The clone carrying this T cell receptor beta chain has just one count. This sample was included in a study of shared clonotypes between healthy human individuals. Only in-frame clones appear in the TCRdb table, and some are missing; sequencing was by immunoSEQ multiplex PCR. The sample lists approximately 460,000 clones; approximately 71% were seen once. This TCR came from a woman in her thirties or forties in good health. Some clones in this sample may be carry-over from other donors' samples. Sequenced: PBMCs.

The CDR3 DNA sequence: TGTGCCAGCAGCTTATTAGCGGCAGATACGCAGTATTTT. As protein: CASSLLAADTQYF. V and J are TRBV11-2 and TRBJ2-3; weak D call: TRBD2 (6 bases). Trimming took off 2 bases at V and 4 bases at J, with 7 bases between the two ends. This CDR3 is built from 13 residues. The germline V gene encodes CDR1 SGHAT and CDR2 FQNNGV.